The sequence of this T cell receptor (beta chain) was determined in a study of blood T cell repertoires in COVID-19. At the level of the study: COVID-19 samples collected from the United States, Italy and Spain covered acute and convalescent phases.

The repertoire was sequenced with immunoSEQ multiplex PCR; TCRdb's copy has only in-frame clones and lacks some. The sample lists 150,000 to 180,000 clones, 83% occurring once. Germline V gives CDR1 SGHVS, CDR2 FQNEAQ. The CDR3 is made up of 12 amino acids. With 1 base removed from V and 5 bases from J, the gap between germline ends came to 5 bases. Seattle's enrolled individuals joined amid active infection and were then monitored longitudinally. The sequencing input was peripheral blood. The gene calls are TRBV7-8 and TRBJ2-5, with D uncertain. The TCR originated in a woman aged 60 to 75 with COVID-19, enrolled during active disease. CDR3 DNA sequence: TGTGCCAGCAGCTTAGTCGCGGAGACCCAGTACTTC. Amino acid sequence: CASSLVAETQYF.